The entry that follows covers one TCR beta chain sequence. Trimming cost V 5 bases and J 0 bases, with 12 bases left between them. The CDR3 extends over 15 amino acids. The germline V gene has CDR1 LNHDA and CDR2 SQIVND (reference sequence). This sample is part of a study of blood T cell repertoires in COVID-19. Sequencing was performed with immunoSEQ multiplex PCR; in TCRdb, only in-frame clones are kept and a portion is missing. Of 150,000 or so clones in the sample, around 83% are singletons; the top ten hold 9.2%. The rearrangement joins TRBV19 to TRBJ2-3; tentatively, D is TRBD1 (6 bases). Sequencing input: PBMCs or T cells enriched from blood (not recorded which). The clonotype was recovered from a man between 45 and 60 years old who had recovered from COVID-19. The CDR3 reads CASSVTGSSTDTQYF. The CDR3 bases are TGTGCCAGTAGTGTTACAGGGTCTAGCACAGATACGCAGTATTTT.